The 8 T cell receptor beta chains presented below share a single source sample, sequenced in a study of Ad26.COV2.S vaccination and SARS-CoV-2 variants. TCRdb keeps only in-frame clones here, not all; method: immunoSEQ multiplex PCR. The sample holds more than 350,000 clones, about nine tenths seen once. Documented treatment: over 15 received Ad26.COV2.S at low or high dose, single or two shots; about 5 received placebo; per-sample allocation not given. Collection of the samples took place on day 63 after the first injection of vaccine or placebo. This specimen was peripheral blood, taken in a trial of Ad26.COV2.S vaccine versus placebo. These receptors originate from a person between 18 and 65 years old who received the Ad26.COV2.S COVID-19 vaccine or a placebo.

The gene calls are TRBV5-6 and TRBJ2-2; 10 positions match TRBD1. The ends lost 2 bases at V and 5 bases at J; junction bases unmatched: 3. The CDR3 length is 15 residues. The germline gives CDR1 SGHDT, CDR2 YYEEEE. The CDR3 DNA sequence: TGTGCCAGCAGCTTTCGGGACAGGGGAACCGGGGAGCTGTTTTTT. It translates to CASSFRDRGTGELFF.

The rearrangement uses TRBV7-6 and TRBJ2-7, with D possibly matching TRBD2 (5 bases). CDR1 is SGHVS, CDR2 FNYEAQ, per germline. The germline V and J ends were trimmed by 5 bases and 7 bases, with 18 bases remaining between them. The length of the CDR3 is 14 residues. This CDR3 reads CASSAAGETGEQYF. The DNA of the CDR3 is TGTGCCAGCAGCGCGGCGGGTGAGACGGGGGAGCAGTACTTC. The entire variable domain, with the rest obtained from reference TRBV7-6 and TRBJ2-7, is as follows: GAGVSQSPRYKVTKRGQDVALRCDPISGHVSLYWYRQALGQGPEFLTYFNYEAQQDKSGLPNDRFSAERPEGSISTLTIQRTEQRDSAMYRCASSAAGETGEQYFGPGTRLTVT.

Regarding this clone: This CDR3 is also generated by other DNA sequences in the sample. The chain recombines TRBV6-2 or TRBV6-3 with TRBJ1-5; D call uncertain. Trimming took 6 bases from V and 0 from J, leaving 6 bases between them. Germline CDR1 MNHEY, CDR2 SVGEGT. The CDR3 has 13 amino acids. The CDR3, as DNA: TGTGCCAGCAGCCTTACTAGCAATCAGCCCCAGCATTTT. Translation: CASSLTSNQPQHF.

The rearrangement links TRBV7-9 to TRBJ1-5; a possible D gene is TRBD1 (5 bases). The length of the CDR3 is 17 residues. CDR1 and CDR2 (germline): SEHNR, FQNEAQ (reference sequence). The V gene lost 5 bases and the J gene lost 2 bases, with 19 bases spanning the gap. The CDR3 DNA is TGTGCCAGCAGCACCGACAGTCCTATAGTTGGCAATCAGCCCCAGCATTTT. It yields the protein CASSTDSPIVGNQPQHF.

J is TRBJ1-2 and V is TRBV19; no firm D call. There are 12 residues in the CDR3. Germline-derived CDR1 and CDR2 are LNHDA and SQIVND (reference sequence). The V gene lost 5 bases and the J gene lost 1 base, with 5 bases spanning the gap. The DNA for the CDR3 is TGTGCCAGTAGTCTATATAACTATGGCTACACCTTC. Amino acids: CASSLYNYGYTF.

A remark on this clone: A much larger clone lies one base from this, so it may be a read error. The rearrangement uses TRBV19 and TRBJ2-6, with D possibly being TRBD1 (5 bases). The length of the CDR3 is 14 residues. V was shortened by 5 bases and J by 0 bases, with 5 bases between the two germline ends. Per germline, CDR1 LNHDA and CDR2 SQIVND (reference sequence). In DNA form, the CDR3 reads TGTGCCAGTAGTGACAGCTCTGGGGCCAACGTCCTGACTTTC. It specifies CASSDSSGANVLTF.

The CDR3, as DNA: TGTGCCAGCAGCAATGGACTAGCAGGTAATCAGCAGTTCTTC. The encoded protein is CASSNGLAGNQQFF. The chain employs TRBV11-3 and TRBJ2-1, with TRBD2 matching over 8 bases. Germline V gives CDR1 SGHNT, CDR2 YENEEA. The CDR3 has 14 residues. With V trimmed by 5 bases and J by 11 bases, 11 bases remained unmatched.

This chain uses TRBV7-3 with TRBJ2-2, with 7 nucleotides matching TRBD2. This CDR3 spans 19 amino acids. Trimming took 8 bases from V and 0 from J; bases not matched to a gene: 18. Germline CDR1 and CDR2: SGHTA and FQGTGA. CDR3 loop: CASSPHGGLPTANTGELFF. In DNA form, the CDR3 reads TGTGCCAGCTCACCACACGGGGGACTACCCACCGCGAACACCGGGGAGCTGTTTTTT.